A single sample gave rise to the 17 T cell receptor beta chains below, sequenced in a study of OX40 agonist ivuxolimab in advanced cancers. The table came from immunoSEQ multiplex PCR; TCRdb's copy has only in-frame clones and leaves some out. The sample comprises about 59,000 clones, around 87% of which are singletons, and about 0.41% rests with the top ten. The sequences come from CD4+ or CD8+ T cells sorted from blood, collected in a trial of the OX40 agonist ivuxolimab. Every receptor here comes from an adult with an advanced solid tumor such as melanoma, head and neck, liver or kidney cancer.

This clone was counted once. The genes are TRBV29-1 and TRBJ2-1; 7 bases agree with TRBD2. Germline loops: CDR1 SQVTM, CDR2 ANQGSEA. V gave up 3 bases and J gave up 0 bases; unmatched junction bases: 5. The CDR3 contains 15 residues. Written as DNA, the CDR3 is TGCAGCGTTGATACACCGGGGGGCTCCTACAATGAGCAGTTCTTC. Translating it yields CSVDTPGGSYNEQFF.

The table lists this clone with a few counts. J is TRBJ2-4 and V is TRBV7-2, with a possible D match to TRBD2 (7 bases). The V end was cut by 5 bases, the J end by 7 bases, with 15 bases between. CDR3 length: 14 residues. The germline CDR1 and CDR2 sequences are SGHTA and FQGNSA. This chain's CDR3 is CASSLPEGGNIQYF. The CDR3 DNA reads TGTGCCAGCAGCCTCCCGGAGGGGGGGAACATTCAGTACTTC.

This chain joins TRBV6-1 and TRBJ1-5; the match to TRBD1 covers 11 bases. Losses at the gene ends were 2 bases for V and 5 bases for J; bases not matched to a gene: 2. Germline V gene sequence: CDR1 MNHNS, CDR2 SASEGT. The CDR3 is made up of 15 amino acids. CDR3 sequence reads: CASSERTGGHQPQHF. The DNA for the CDR3 is TGTGCCAGCAGTGAACGGACAGGGGGCCATCAGCCCCAGCATTTT.

The chain couples TRBV5-4 to TRBJ2-2; 8 nucleotides agree with TRBD2. The junction had 11 bases not matched to a gene; V was cut back by 3 bases and J by 10 bases. The germline V gene has CDR1 SGHNT and CDR2 YYREEE (reference sequence). CDR3 length equals 15 residues. In DNA form, the CDR3 reads TGTGCCAGCAGCTCGGGGGGGGACGCCGAGAAGGAGCTGTTTTTT. Its protein is CASSSGGDAEKELFF.

Here the CDR3 reads CASSLGGQETQYF. CDR3 DNA sequence: TGTGCCAGCAGTTTAGGGGGCCAAGAGACCCAGTACTTC. The chain links TRBV28 to TRBJ2-5; D could derive from TRBD1 or TRBD2 (5 bases each). The CDR3 runs 13 residues. CDR1 is MDHEN, CDR2 SYDVKM, per germline. With 2 bases removed from V and 1 base from J, the gap between germline ends came to 5 bases.

The chain combines TRBV14 with TRBJ1-1; D gene uncertain. The CDR3 is 13 amino acids. With 4 bases removed from V and 1 base from J, the gap between germline ends came to 7 bases. Germline V CDR1 and CDR2: SGHDN, FVKESK. The CDR3 nucleotides read TGTGCCAGCAGCCGCTTCGGGAACACTGAAGCTTTCTTT. This encodes CASSRFGNTEAFF. The full variable domain, rest sourced from reference TRBV14 and TRBJ1-1, is EAGVTQFPSHSVIEKGQTVTLRCDPISGHDNLYWYRRVMGKEIKFLLHFVKESKQDESGMPNNRFLAERTGGTYSTLKVQPAELEDSGVYFCASSRFGNTEAFFGQGTRLTVV.

This clone was detected a few times. The chain is built from TRBV2 and TRBJ1-2; 9 bases fit TRBD1. Germline CDR1 SNHLY, CDR2 FYNNEI. CDR3 length: 15 residues. The J segment lost 1 base and the V segment lost 6 bases, leaving 6 bases of the junction unmatched. The CDR3 nucleotides are TGTGCCAGCAGAGCGGACAGGGGCTTTAACTATGGCTACACCTTC. Amino acid sequence: CASRADRGFNYGYTF.

This chain links TRBV28 with TRBJ1-6, with no clear D. The germline V gene encodes CDR1 MDHEN and CDR2 SYDVKM. V was shortened by 1 base and J by 10 bases, with 11 bases between the two germline ends. The CDR3 runs 14 residues. CDR3 in amino acids: CASSLSGTESPLHF. The CDR3 nucleotides read TGTGCCAGCAGTTTATCCGGAACTGAATCACCCCTCCACTTT.

The chain employs TRBV7-8 and TRBJ1-2; D is perhaps TRBD1 (5 bases). Germline V gene data show CDR1 as SGHVS and CDR2 as FQNEAQ. The CDR3 covers 18 residues. With 3 bases removed from V and 0 bases from J, the gap between germline ends came to 20 bases. In DNA form, the CDR3 reads TGTGCCAGCAGCTTCGACCGACTAAGGAGACAGACTAACTATGGCTACACCTTC. It encodes CASSFDRLRRQTNYGYTF.

The chain is built from TRBV7-2 and TRBJ2-5; 7 nucleotides agree with TRBD2. Per germline, CDR1 SGHTA and CDR2 FQGNSA. This CDR3 is built from 14 residues. The V and J ends lost 5 bases and 4 bases, in that order; junction bases with no gene match: 7. Here the CDR3 DNA reads TGTGCCAGCAGCCCCCTGGGGGGGGGAGAGACCCAGTACTTC. Its translation: CASSPLGGGETQYF.

The CDR3 sequence: CASSSPSHPLHF. The CDR3 DNA reads as TGTGCCAGCAGTTCCCCCTCCCATCCCCTCCACTTT. J is TRBJ1-6 and V is TRBV28; D not certain. V lost 4 bases and J 13 bases, leaving 11 bases between the germline ends. The CDR3 is made up of 12 amino acids. Per germline, CDR1 MDHEN and CDR2 SYDVKM.

The chain recombines TRBV25-1 with TRBJ1-5, with 8 bases identical to TRBD1. Germline CDR1 and CDR2: MGHDK and SYGVNS. Trimming at V came to 4 bases and at J to 1 base, leaving 3 bases not matched to a gene. This CDR3 contains 15 residues. The CDR3 here is CASSADRGSNQPQHF. For the CDR3, the DNA is TGTGCCAGCAGTGCCGACAGGGGAAGCAATCAGCCCCAGCATTTT.

The chain employs TRBV7-2 and TRBJ2-5; TRBD1 aligns across 7 bases. Germline CDR1 SGHTA, CDR2 FQGNSA. V was clipped by 2 bases and J by 1 base; unmatched bases: 4. CDR3 size: 15 residues. CDR3 sequence: CASSLWGTAQETQYF. CDR3 in DNA: TGTGCCAGCAGCTTATGGGGGACAGCCCAAGAGACCCAGTACTTC.

The V gene is TRBV5-1, the J gene TRBJ2-1; 7 bases fit TRBD2. Losses at the gene ends were 0 bases for V and 1 base for J; bases not matched to a gene: 4. Germline V gene data show CDR1 as SGHRS and CDR2 as YFSETQ. The length of the CDR3 is 16 residues. CDR3 nucleotide sequence: TGCGCCAGCAGCTTGGGCTCGGGGGGTTCCTACAATGAGCAGTTCTTC. This gives the protein CASSLGSGGSYNEQFF.

This CDR3 reads CASSLTGDTYEQYF. The CDR3 coding sequence is TGCGCCAGCAGCTTGACCGGGGATACGTACGAGCAGTACTTC. V usage is TRBV5-1 and J usage is TRBJ2-7, with D maybe TRBD2 (5 bases). The germline V and J ends were trimmed by 1 base and 4 bases, with 12 bases remaining between them. Looked up from germline, CDR1 is SGHRS and CDR2 is YFSETQ. The CDR3 loop spans 14 amino acids.

V usage is TRBV9 and J usage is TRBJ1-2; the match to TRBD1 covers 9 bases. CDR3 length: 17 amino acids. Germline V gene lookup returns CDR1 SGDLS and CDR2 YYNGEE. The V segment lost 4 bases and the J segment 7 bases; nucleotides outside the gene matches: 17. The CDR3 bases are TGTGCCAGCAGCCGTACCAGCAACCGGGACAGGGAGTTTGGCTACACCTTC. Protein sequence: CASSRTSNRDREFGYTF.

The chain links TRBV9 to TRBJ1-1; 10 bases fit TRBD1. Germline V gene data show CDR1 as SGDLS and CDR2 as YYNGEE. The CDR3 contains 16 residues. Losses at the gene ends were 0 bases for V and 2 bases for J; bases not matched to a gene: 4. The CDR3: CASSVATTGGNTEAFF. As DNA, the CDR3 is TGTGCCAGCAGCGTAGCTACGACAGGGGGCAACACTGAAGCTTTCTTT.